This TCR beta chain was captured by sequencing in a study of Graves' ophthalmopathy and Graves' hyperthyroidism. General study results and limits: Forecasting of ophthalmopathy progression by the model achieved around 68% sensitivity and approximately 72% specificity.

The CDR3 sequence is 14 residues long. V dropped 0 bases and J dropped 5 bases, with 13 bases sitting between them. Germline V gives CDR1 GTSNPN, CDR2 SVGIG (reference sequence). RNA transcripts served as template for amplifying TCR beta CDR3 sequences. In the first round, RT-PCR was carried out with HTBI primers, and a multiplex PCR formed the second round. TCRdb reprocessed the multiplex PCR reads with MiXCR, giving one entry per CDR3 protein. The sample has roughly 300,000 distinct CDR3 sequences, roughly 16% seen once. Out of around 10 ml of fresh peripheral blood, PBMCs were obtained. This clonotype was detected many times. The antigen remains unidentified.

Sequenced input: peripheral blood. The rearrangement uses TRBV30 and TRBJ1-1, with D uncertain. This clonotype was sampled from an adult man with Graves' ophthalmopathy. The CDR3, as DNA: TGTGCCTGGAGTGTCCGGGCTCCGGGGACTGAAGCTTTCTTT. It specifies CAWSVRAPGTEAFF.